What follows are 27 T cell receptor beta chains derived from one specimen sequenced in a study of blood T cells in healthy people across ages. Sample-barcoded 5' priming and a J-beta primer mix drove a second PCR of about 6 to 11 cycles. TCRdb itself ran the 5' RACE reads through MiXCR, one entry per CDR3 protein. The sample holds about 1.4 million distinct CDR3 sequences, around 59% seen once. The sample consisted of blood. The receptors derive from a man between 18 and 29 years old in good health.

The V and J genes are TRBV9 and TRBJ2-1; D unresolved. V was clipped by 8 bases and J by 1 base, with 16 bases between them. The V gene's germline CDR1 is SGDLS and CDR2 YYNGEE. The CDR3 consists of 15 residues. The CDR3 DNA reads as TGTGCCAGATCTCTAACGATACCTTCCTACAATGAGCAGTTCTTC. Its protein is CARSLTIPSYNEQFF.

This clonotype was seen a few times. The chain links TRBV7-8 to TRBJ2-5; D might be TRBD1 (6 bases). The J call may not be correct, given that the DNA end is closer to TRBJ2-7. From germline, CDR1 is SGHVS and CDR2 FQNEAQ. The CDR3 is made up of 14 amino acids. DNA for the CDR3: TGTGCCAGCAGCTCCCGAGGGGGAGCGTACGAGCAGTACTTC. Amino acids: CASSSRGGAYEQYF.

There are a few counts of this clonotype. The chain uses TRBV29-1 and TRBJ1-1; D gene unclear. The V end lost 3 bases, the J end lost 1 base, and 6 bases lay between the germline ends. Germline V lookup: CDR1 SQVTM, CDR2 ANQGSEA. CDR3 length equals 12 residues. The CDR3 here is CSVEGPNTEAFF. As DNA, the CDR3 is TGCAGCGTTGAGGGCCCGAACACTGAAGCTTTCTTT.

This chain joins TRBV20-1 and TRBJ2-7, with 9 positions matching TRBD1. Per germline, CDR1 DFQATT and CDR2 SNEGSKA (reference sequence). J gave up 7 bases and V 3 bases, and 10 bases lay outside the gene matches. The CDR3 runs to 14 residues. The CDR3 region has the DNA TGCAGTGCTAGCCACAGGGGGCTCGGCAATGAGCAGTACTTC. The encoded protein is CSASHRGLGNEQYF.

The chain uses TRBV5-6 and TRBJ2-3; D might be TRBD2 (6 bases). V lost 2 bases to trimming and J lost 3 bases, with 10 bases between them. CDR1 is SGHDT and CDR2 is YYEEEE in the germline V gene. The CDR3 runs to 14 residues. CDR3 sequence (DNA): TGTGCCAGCAGCTTTTGGCGGGGTACAGATACGCAGTATTTT. Residues: CASSFWRGTDTQYF. The entire variable domain, with the rest obtained from reference TRBV5-6 and TRBJ2-3, is as follows: DAGVTQSPTHLIKTRGQQVTLRCSPKSGHDTVSWYQQALGQGPQFIFQYYEEEERQRGNFPDRFSGHQFPNYSSELNVNALLLGDSALYLCASSFWRGTDTQYFGPGTRLTVL.

This clonotype has a handful of counts. V and J are TRBV29-1 and TRBJ1-1; the D is unclear. V was clipped by 4 bases and J by 4 bases, with 16 bases between them. CDR1 is SQVTM and CDR2 is ANQGSEA in the germline V gene. This CDR3 is 14 amino acids long. The CDR3 DNA reads as TGCAGCGTTGCCGCGGTGGGCAAGCCCACTGAAGCTTTCTTT. Translation: CSVAAVGKPTEAFF.

This clonotype was observed a handful of times. The chain is built from TRBV20-1 and TRBJ2-7; 14 nucleotides agree with TRBD2. With 6 bases clipped from V and 5 bases from J, the junction kept 9 bases outside the gene matches. The CDR3 extends over 15 amino acids. Germline loops: CDR1 DFQATT, CDR2 SNEGSKA (reference sequence). The CDR3 here is CSATHGTSGSHEQYF. The CDR3 nucleotides read TGCAGTGCAACTCACGGGACTAGCGGGAGTCACGAGCAGTACTTC.

This clonotype was found once. This chain links TRBV11-2 with TRBJ2-1; a possible D gene is TRBD2 (5 bases). V lost 1 base and J lost 0, with 16 bases in between. Germline CDR1 reads SGHAT; CDR2 reads FQNNGV. CDR3 size: 18 residues. The chain's CDR3 is CASSLGAETRSSYNEQFF. CDR3 DNA sequence: TGTGCCAGCAGCTTAGGAGCGGAAACCCGAAGCTCCTACAATGAGCAGTTCTTC.

This clonotype was seen a handful of times. The CDR3 here is CASSLMTGYGYTF. The CDR3 DNA reads TGTGCCAGCAGTTTAATGACGGGCTATGGCTACACCTTC. This sequence joins TRBV28 and TRBJ1-2; the D is unclear. V lost 2 bases to trimming and J lost 4 bases, with 8 bases between them. The germline gives CDR1 MDHEN, CDR2 SYDVKM. CDR3 length equals 13 residues.

This sequence joins TRBV28 and TRBJ2-3, with 9 bases fitting TRBD2. The CDR3 is 15 amino acids. The germline CDR1 and CDR2 sequences are MDHEN and SYDVKM. Trimming cost V 7 bases and J 8 bases; bases outside gene matches: 13. The CDR3 reads CASTSLGTSRSTQYF. In nucleotides, the CDR3 is TGTGCCAGCACCAGTTTGGGGACTAGCAGGTCTACGCAGTATTTT. Full variable domain (remainder filled in from reference TRBV28 and TRBJ2-3): DVKVTQSSRYLVKRTGEKVFLECVQDMDHENMFWYRQDPGLGLRLIYFSYDVKMKEKGDIPEGYSVSREKKERFSLILESASTNQTSMYLCASTSLGTSRSTQYFGPGTRLTVL.

This clonotype was observed many times. The gene calls are TRBV12-3 or TRBV12-4 and TRBJ1-6; no clear D. V lost 2 bases and J 7 bases, leaving 3 bases between the germline ends. The CDR3 has 12 amino acids. The CDR3 bases are TGTGCCAGCAGTTTACCGAATTCACCCCTCCACTTT. The encoded protein is CASSLPNSPLHF.

This clonotype was detected only once. V gene TRBV9 combines with J gene TRBJ1-2; 9 positions agree with TRBD1. J gave up 7 bases and V 0 bases, and 4 bases lay outside the gene matches. The CDR3 is 14 residues long. Germline CDR1 reads SGDLS; CDR2 reads YYNGEE. The CDR3 reads CASSVGWTGVGYTF. CDR3 coding DNA: TGTGCCAGCAGCGTAGGGTGGACAGGGGTTGGCTACACCTTC.

A word on this clonotype: The junction and the germline gene differ at one end; a read error may be behind it. The chain couples TRBV7-2 to TRBJ1-2; unclear D gene. The CDR3 loop spans 14 amino acids. Per germline, CDR1 SGHTA and CDR2 FQGNSA. In DNA form, the CDR3 reads TGTGCCAGCAGCTTAGACGGCGGTAACTATGACTACACCTTC. Translated: CASSLDGGNYDYTF.

The V call is TRBV12-3 or TRBV12-4, the J call TRBJ1-3; D gene uncertain. The CDR3 consists of 13 residues. Trimming removed 2 bases from V and 4 bases from J, with 6 bases in between. CDR3 residues: CASSLRVGNTIYF. In DNA form, the CDR3 reads TGTGCCAGCAGTTTAAGAGTGGGAAACACCATATATTTT.

This clonotype was seen once. The V and J genes are TRBV20-1 and TRBJ2-1; perhaps TRBD2 as D (6 bases). This CDR3 region has 17 residues. Trimming removed 3 bases at V and 6 bases at J, with 24 bases between. CDR1 and CDR2 from the germline V gene are DFQATT and SNEGSKA (reference sequence). As DNA, the CDR3 is TGCAGTGCTAGCGGGGTTTGGAGGGGTGTTTATGGCAATGAGCAGTTCTTC. As protein: CSASGVWRGVYGNEQFF.

This clonotype has only one observation. This chain links TRBV29-1 with TRBJ2-4; TRBD1 or TRBD2 may be the D gene (6 bases each). This CDR3 is built from 12 residues. V lost 0 bases and J lost 13, with 13 bases in between. Germline V lookup: CDR1 SQVTM, CDR2 ANQGSEA. In DNA, the CDR3 is TGCAGCGTTGAAGAGGGGGGCGGCAGGCAGTACTTC. This translates into CSVEEGGGRQYF.

The V gene is TRBV15, the J gene TRBJ2-1, with D maybe TRBD1 (6 bases). V was shortened by 5 bases and J by 4 bases, with 12 bases between the two germline ends. The length of the CDR3 is 14 residues. Germline CDR1 reads LNHNV; CDR2 reads YYDKDF (reference sequence). CDR3 amino acids: CATSDDRLYNEQFF. CDR3 DNA: TGTGCCACCAGCGACGACAGGCTATACAATGAGCAGTTCTTC.

The chain combines TRBV20-1 with TRBJ1-5, with D possibly matching TRBD1 (5 bases). This CDR3 comprises 12 residues. Trimming shortened V by 6 bases and J by 6 bases, and 12 bases separated the two germline ends. Germline V gene sequence: CDR1 DFQATT, CDR2 SNEGSKA (reference sequence). In DNA form, the CDR3 reads TGCAGTGCCAGGCAGGGTACTCAGCCCCAGCATTTT. This codes for CSARQGTQPQHF.

The rearrangement uses TRBV7-2 and TRBJ2-3; TRBD2 is a possible D gene (5 bases). The ends were cut back, 0 bases at V and 3 bases at J, with 10 bases in the middle. Germline CDR1 and CDR2: SGHTA and FQGNSA. The length of the CDR3 is 15 residues. For the CDR3, the DNA is TGTGCCAGCAGCTTAGCGCCTCGGGAAACAGATACGCAGTATTTT. Translated: CASSLAPRETDTQYF.

This clonotype showed up just once. The genes are TRBV13 and TRBJ2-4, with D tentatively TRBD1 or TRBD2 (5 bases each). CDR1 is PRHDT, CDR2 FYEKMQ, per germline (reference sequence). The CDR3 has 14 amino acids. Trimming pared 5 bases from V and 13 bases from J, leaving 21 bases between. The CDR3 region has the DNA TGTGCCAGCAGCCCTGGACACGGGATAAGGGAGCAGTACTTC. Protein sequence: CASSPGHGIREQYF.

This chain uses TRBV29-1 with TRBJ1-1, with 7 bases lining up with TRBD1. Per the germline V gene, CDR1 is SQVTM and CDR2 is ANQGSEA. This CDR3 is 14 amino acids long. V lost 0 bases and J lost 1; bases outside the gene matches: 2. The CDR3 spells CSVEERQGNTEAFF. The CDR3, as DNA: TGCAGCGTTGAAGAGCGACAGGGGAACACTGAAGCTTTCTTT. The whole variable domain, filled in from reference TRBV29-1 and TRBJ1-1, reads SAVISQKPSRDICQRGTSLTIQCQVDSQVTMMFWYRQQPGQSLTLIATANQGSEATYESGFVIDKFPISRPNLTFSTLTVSNMSPEDSSIYLCSVEERQGNTEAFFGQGTRLTVV.

The chain is built from TRBV12-3 or TRBV12-4 and TRBJ2-7, with 9 positions matching TRBD1. The junction had 6 bases not matched to a gene; V was cut back by 3 bases and J by 6 bases. The CDR3 totals 14 residues. In nucleotides, the CDR3 is TGTGCCAGCAGTTTTACAGGGGGCGGAGGCGAGCAGTACTTC. Translation gives CASSFTGGGGEQYF.

The chain employs TRBV10-1 and TRBJ2-1, with 11 bases matching TRBD2. CDR1 and CDR2 (germline): WNHNN, SYGVQD (reference sequence). The CDR3 covers 13 residues. The ends lost 7 bases at V and 10 bases at J; junction bases unmatched: 6. The CDR3 region has the DNA TGCGCCAGCAAACTAGCGGGAGCTAACGAGCAGTTCTTC. Residues: CASKLAGANEQFF.

This clonotype was recorded a few times. V gene TRBV29-1 combines with J gene TRBJ1-1; D is unclear. Germline V gene data show CDR1 as SQVTM and CDR2 as ANQGSEA. This CDR3 spans 12 amino acids. Trimming pared 1 base from V and 1 base from J, leaving 4 bases between. Here the CDR3 DNA reads TGCAGCGTTGAAGTTGGGAACACTGAAGCTTTCTTT. Its translation: CSVEVGNTEAFF.

This chain connects TRBV6-6 to TRBJ2-2; D is perhaps TRBD2 (7 bases). The V and J ends lost 2 bases and 5 bases respectively, with 12 bases between them. CDR1 and CDR2 from the germline V gene are MNHNY and SVGAGI (reference sequence). This CDR3 has 15 residues. For the CDR3, the DNA is TGTGCCAGCAGTTACGTGGAGGGGGGGACCGGGGAGCTGTTTTTT. Its protein is CASSYVEGGTGELFF.

This clonotype showed up just a few times. V and J are TRBV11-2 and TRBJ2-7; possibly TRBD2 for D (5 bases). Trimming removed 0 bases at V and 0 bases at J, with 9 bases between. Germline CDR1 SGHAT, CDR2 FQNNGV. This CDR3 comprises 15 residues. CDR3 sequence reads: CASSLEGRGSYEQYF. CDR3 sequence (DNA): TGTGCCAGCAGCTTAGAGGGTCGGGGCTCCTACGAGCAGTACTTC.

This clonotype showed up just a few times. The chain uses TRBV29-1 and TRBJ2-1; tentative D call: TRBD2 (5 bases). Trimming took off 2 bases at V and 3 bases at J, with 14 bases between the two ends. CDR3 length: 15 amino acids. Germline CDR1 reads SQVTM; CDR2 reads ANQGSEA. Here the CDR3 DNA reads TGCAGCGTTGAATCTAGGGAGTTTAACTACAATGAGCAGTTCTTC. Protein sequence: CSVESREFNYNEQFF.